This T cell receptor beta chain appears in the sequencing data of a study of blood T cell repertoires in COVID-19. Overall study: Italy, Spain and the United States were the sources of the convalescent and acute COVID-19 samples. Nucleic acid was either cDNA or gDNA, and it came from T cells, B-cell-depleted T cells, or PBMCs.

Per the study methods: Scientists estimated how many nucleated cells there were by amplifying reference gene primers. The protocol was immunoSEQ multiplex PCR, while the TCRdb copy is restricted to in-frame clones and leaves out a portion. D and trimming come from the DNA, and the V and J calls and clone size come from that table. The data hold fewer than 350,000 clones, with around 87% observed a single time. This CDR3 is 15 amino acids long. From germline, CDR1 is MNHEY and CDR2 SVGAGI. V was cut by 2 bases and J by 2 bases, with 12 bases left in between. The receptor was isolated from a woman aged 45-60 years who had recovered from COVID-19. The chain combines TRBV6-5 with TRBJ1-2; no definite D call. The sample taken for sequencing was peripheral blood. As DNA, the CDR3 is TGTGCCAGCAGTTACATGGGCAATCTCAACTATGGCTACACCTTC. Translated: CASSYMGNLNYGYTF.